The T cell receptor beta chain under discussion was sequenced for a study of read filtering for tumor transcriptome and immune sequencing. For the study at large: Among patients, approximately 16 were male and more than 12 female, aged roughly 45 to 80 (mean roughly 63).

This clonotype is labeled medium-sized (0.01 to 0.1%). The CDR3 is 14 amino acids. Germline CDR1 reads SGHTA; CDR2 reads FQGNSA. The ends were cut back, 6 bases at V and 10 bases at J, with 19 bases in the middle. This library used 300 to 450 ng RNA and molecular barcoded adaptors spanning alpha/delta and beta/gamma chains. Each CDR3 protein gets one entry after TCRdb re-called the reads with MiXCR. Seen here are tens of thousands of distinct CDR3 sequences, about a fifth observed once, and the top ten hold over 12%. The sequence derives from a donor at least 40 years old with multiple myeloma. Sequencing used a population of CD138-negative cells sorted from bone marrow. The V call is TRBV7-2, the J call TRBJ2-1; no definite D call. The CDR3, as DNA: TGTGCCAGCAGTTTAACCCCGCAGGCTGTAGAGCAGTTCTTC. Its translation is CASSLTPQAVEQFF.